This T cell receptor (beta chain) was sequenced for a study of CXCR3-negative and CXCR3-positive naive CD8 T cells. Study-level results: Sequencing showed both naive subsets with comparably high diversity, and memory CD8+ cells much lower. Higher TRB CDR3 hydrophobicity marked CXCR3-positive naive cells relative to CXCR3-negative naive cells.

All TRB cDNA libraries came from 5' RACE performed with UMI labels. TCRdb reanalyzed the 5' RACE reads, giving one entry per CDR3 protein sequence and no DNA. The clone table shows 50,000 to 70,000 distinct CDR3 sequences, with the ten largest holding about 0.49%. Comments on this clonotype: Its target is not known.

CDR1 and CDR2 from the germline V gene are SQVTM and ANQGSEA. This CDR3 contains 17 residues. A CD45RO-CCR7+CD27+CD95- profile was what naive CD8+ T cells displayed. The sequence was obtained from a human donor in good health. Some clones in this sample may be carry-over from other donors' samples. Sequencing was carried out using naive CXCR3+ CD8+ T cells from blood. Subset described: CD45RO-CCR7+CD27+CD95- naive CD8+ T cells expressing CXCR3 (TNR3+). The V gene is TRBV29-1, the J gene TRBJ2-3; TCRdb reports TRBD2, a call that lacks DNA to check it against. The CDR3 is CSAFILFSSGGTDTQYF.